These T cell receptor beta chains were read from a single sample in a study of T-cell reconstitution after alpha-beta-depleted transplantation in children. TCRdb reprocessed the PCR reads via MiXCR and lists one record per CDR3 protein. The sample records 200,000 to 250,000 distinct CDR3 sequences, around 9.2% being singletons. The sequenced sample was PBMCs, mostly from graft donor cells, obtained 360 days after TCRalphabeta/CD19-depleted stem cell transplant. These receptor sequences come from a male patient aged 2-10 years who had a stem cell transplant for acute myeloid leukemia, so the T cells may come from the graft donor. Each CDR3 is given with its conserved first and last residue. A D gene is named only where the DNA matches it firmly. Clone sizes are given selectively: once, few, many, or a class where the clone is expanded.

. TRBJ2-7 . TRBV6-5 TGTGCCAGCAGTTACTCCCACACCTTCTTGGACGAGCAGTACTTC CASSYSHTFLDEQYF
TRBD1 TRBJ1-6 few TRBV7-3 TGTGCCAGCGGTCGGGACAGTCTTTCACCCCTCCACTTT CASGRDSLSPLHF
TRBD2 TRBJ2-1 . TRBV5-8 TGTGCCAGCAGCTTTGGCGGGGGGGGTTCCTACAATGAGCAGTTCTTC CASSFGGGGSYNEQFF
. TRBJ2-2 many TRBV5-1 TGCGCCAGCAGCTTGAATCATTGGGCCGGAGGAAGCACCGGGGAGCTGTTTTTT CASSLNHWAGGSTGELFF
TRBD1 TRBJ1-1 . TRBV5-6 TGTGCCAGCAGATACAGGGGGACTGAAGCTTTCTTT CASRYRGTEAFF
. TRBJ2-7 many TRBV10-2 TGCGCCAGCAGTGAGTTAGTCTCCTACGAGCAGTACTTC CASSELVSYEQYF
. TRBJ2-7 few TRBV9 TGTGCCAGCAGCGTAGAGGTCACCTCCTACGAGCAGTACTTC CASSVEVTSYEQYF
. TRBJ2-2 few TRBV5-1 TGCGCCAGCAGCTTGGAGAACGAATTGGGGTCCCGGGAGCTGTTTTTT CASSLENELGSRELFF
. TRBJ1-2 few TRBV2 TGTGCCAGCAGTGAATGGGGTCAGAACTATGGCTACACCTTC CASSEWGQNYGYTF
TRBD1 TRBJ2-7 . TRBV4-2 TGTGCCAGCAGCCAAGATTGGAGGACAGGGTCCCACGAGCAGTACTTC CASSQDWRTGSHEQYF
TRBD2 TRBJ2-2 once TRBV20-1 TGCAGTGCTCCTCTAGCGGGGACGAACACCGGGGAGCTGTTTTTT CSAPLAGTNTGELFF
. TRBJ2-7 few TRBV7-9 TGTGCCAGCAGCTCCCCGACTGTCTACGAGCAGTACTTC CASSSPTVYEQYF
. TRBJ2-1 few TRBV7-9 TGTGCCAGCAGCTTCGACAGGCGAAACTACAATGAGCAGTTCTTC CASSFDRRNYNEQFF
TRBD1 TRBJ2-5 few TRBV29-1 TGCAGCACCACGGACAGGAGGATTCAAGAGACCCAGTACTTC CSTTDRRIQETQYF
. TRBJ2-3 many TRBV12-3/TRBV12-4 TGTGCCAGCACCCTAGGACTGAACACAGATACGCAGTATTTT CASTLGLNTDTQYF
TRBD1 TRBJ2-4 many TRBV5-1 TGCGCCAGCAGCTTGGACAGGGGTCGTGCCAAAAACATTCAGTACTTC CASSLDRGRAKNIQYF
. TRBJ2-5 . TRBV3-1 TGTGCCAGCAGCCAAGTGTCAGAAAAGAGGAAAGAGACCCAGTACTTC CASSQVSEKRKETQYF
. TRBJ2-3 . TRBV5-1 TGCGCCAGCAGAGTAGTCAGCACAGATACGCAGTATTTT CASRVVSTDTQYF
TRBD2 TRBJ2-1 few TRBV19 TGTGCCAGTAGTCCTCCCCCCGGCGGGAGTCTACTGGAAAGCTCCTACAATGAGCAGTTCTTC CASSPPPGGSLLESSYNEQFF
. TRBJ2-5 many TRBV2 TGTGCCAGCAGCACTGAGGGTTGGGAGACCCAGTACTTC CASSTEGWETQYF
TRBD2 TRBJ2-2 few TRBV20-1 TGCAGTGCTATAAACCCTATGATGGGACGTACGCTAGCGGGAGGAACCGGGGAGCTGTTTTTT CSAINPMMGRTLAGGTGELFF
TRBD1 TRBJ1-6 many TRBV12-3/TRBV12-4 TGTGCCAGCAGTTTAAGGCAGGGGGCGAATTCACCCCTCCACTTT CASSLRQGANSPLHF
TRBD1 TRBJ2-1 many TRBV15 TGTGCCACCAGCCCACCGGGACAGGGGATCCTGAGTGAGCAGTTCTTC CATSPPGQGILSEQFF
. TRBJ2-7 many TRBV12-3/TRBV12-4 TGTGCCAGCAGCAACAGGGTCGAGCAGTACTTC CASSNRVEQYF
. TRBJ2-1 medium-sized TRBV14 TGTGCCAGCAGCCAAGTACGTTTGCGTGGCGGATACAATGAGCAGTTCTTC CASSQVRLRGGYNEQFF
TRBD1 TRBJ2-2 many TRBV5-1 TGCGCCAGCAGCTTGCGATCCGGGACAGGGAACACCGGGGAGCTGTTTTTT CASSLRSGTGNTGELFF
. TRBJ1-1 many TRBV5-1 TGCGCCAGCAGCTGGGGACCAAATACCTTCACTGAAGCTTTCTTT CASSWGPNTFTEAFF
TRBD1 TRBJ1-1 . TRBV29-1 TGCAGCGTTGGACAGGGGGCGAGAACTGAAGCTTTCTTT CSVGQGARTEAFF
. TRBJ2-5 many TRBV20-1 TGCAGTGCTCCCCTCCCCAGTGTCCAAGAGACCCAGTACTTC CSAPLPSVQETQYF
. TRBJ2-1 . TRBV27 TGTGCCAGCAGGCGTCCGGGGCCGACCTACAATGAGCAGTTCTTC CASRRPGPTYNEQFF
TRBD2 TRBJ2-2 few TRBV15 TGTGCCACCAGCAGGGGACTAGCGGGAACCATGGGCGGGGAGCTGTTTTTT CATSRGLAGTMGGELFF
TRBD1 TRBJ2-3 few TRBV11-2 TGTGCCAGCAGCGTCCAGGGGGCGCTTCCGGCTAGCACAGATACGCAGTATTTT CASSVQGALPASTDTQYF
. TRBJ2-5 . TRBV20-1 TGCAGTGCTAGTCCGGGGGCCCTGGGAGAGACCCAGTACTTC CSASPGALGETQYF
. TRBJ2-5 many TRBV29-1 TGCAGCGTTAAGCCCACGCGTCGGGAGACCCAGTACTTC CSVKPTRRETQYF
. TRBJ2-1 few TRBV10-3 TGTGCCATCACCGCGACAGCCACCAAGGGGCAGTTCTTC CAITATATKGQFF
TRBD1 TRBJ2-7 . TRBV7-9 TGTGCCAGCAGCTTAGTTTGGCAGGGGGCCTACGAGCAGTACTTC CASSLVWQGAYEQYF
. TRBJ1-3 . TRBV18 TGTGCCAGCCACAAATTGACAGTAACAACTGGAAACACCATATATTTT CASHKLTVTTGNTIYF
. TRBJ2-1 many TRBV7-8 TGTGCCAGCAGCTCCATAGAGAGAACCGATGAGCAGTTCTTC CASSSIERTDEQFF
. TRBJ2-5 few TRBV20-1 TGCAGTGCTAGAGTAGAAGAAGAGACCCAGTACTTC CSARVEEETQYF
. TRBJ2-5 many TRBV9 TGTGCCAGCAGCGCCTGGCAGGGGACCTTAGGAGAGACCCAGTACTTC CASSAWQGTLGETQYF
. TRBJ2-7 . TRBV4-3 TGCGCCAGCTCGACACATACCTCCTACGAGCAGTACTTC CASSTHTSYEQYF
. TRBJ2-7 . TRBV29-1 TGCAGCGTTCGCTCACAGGCCTACGAGCAGTACTTC CSVRSQAYEQYF